The 3 T cell receptor beta chains in this list originate from one sample, sequenced in a study of shared clonotypes between healthy human individuals. Clones were sequenced by immunoSEQ multiplex PCR, and TCRdb holds only the in-frame ones, with some missing. The sample contains more than 2,000,000 clones, over 90% of which appear only once. The material sequenced was naive CD4+ T cells from PBMCs. The subset is: CD45RA+ positively selected. These receptors came from a man aged 18 to 35 in good health. Some clones in this sample may be carry-over from other donors' samples.

V and J are TRBV6-6 and TRBJ2-1; 14 nucleotides align to TRBD2. The CDR3 sequence is 15 residues long. Germline assignment: CDR1 MNHNY and CDR2 SVGAGI (reference sequence). Trimming at V came to 8 bases and at J to 8 bases, leaving 8 bases not matched to a gene. The CDR3 reads CASDAGTSGSHEQFF. The CDR3 DNA sequence: TGTGCCAGCGACGCCGGGACTAGCGGGAGCCATGAGCAGTTCTTC.

The chain carries TRBV5-6 and TRBJ1-3, with D perhaps TRBD1 (5 bases). V shed 1 base and J shed 7 bases, with 9 bases lying between them. The CDR3 is 13 residues long. Germline assignment: CDR1 SGHDT and CDR2 YYEEEE. Here the CDR3 reads CASSLLGVNTIYF. In DNA form, the CDR3 reads TGTGCCAGCAGCTTGCTAGGGGTCAACACCATATATTTT.

This clone was found once. The rearrangement uses TRBV7-2 and TRBJ1-1; unclear D gene. Trimming removed 7 bases from V and 0 bases from J, with 15 bases in between. CDR3 size: 15 residues. CDR1 and CDR2 from the germline V gene are SGHTA and FQGNSA. The CDR3 sequence: CASTPRGRMNTEAFF. The CDR3 DNA reads TGTGCCAGCACCCCTCGGGGTAGGATGAACACTGAAGCTTTCTTT.